This entry concerns a single TCR beta chain. Its antigen is currently not known. Nothing much larger sits one base from this clone, and base qualities are not available. This sample was included in a study of blood T cells in healthy people across ages (dated by TCRdb to the mid-2010s). For the wider study: In model experiments, roughly one uniquely barcoded TCR beta cDNA molecule per two T cells was captured by template switching. To avoid experimental bias, donors of different ages were spread randomly across the sequencing lanes. To track age-related changes in TCR beta repertoire diversity, the study relied on deep sequencing normalized with unique cDNA molecular identifiers. The donors were split into four age groups: young (average approximately 16 years), middle-aged (over 35), aged (roughly 65) and long-lived (under 90). For two donors (one aged 18 to 30 and one aged 80 or older), the study analyzed two additional independent replicas of 1 million unique cDNA reads from the same blood draw. Broad study findings and their caveats: Estimates of total diversity based on one million sequenced T cells were considered lower bounds and underestimates. Donor CMV infection status was unknown, potentially confounding age-related changes in expanded clonotypes. Compared with the aged group, more naive CD4+ T cells, fewer expanded clones and increased TCR diversity were shown by the long-lived group, suggesting age selection. Observed TCR beta diversity correlated strongly with the percentage of naive T cells measured by flow cytometry. As age increased, observed TCR beta diversity per million T cells dropped in a roughly linear way, and a significant reduction was already evident by age about 40. Since profiling was done on bulk unsorted PBMCs, naive and antigen-experienced compartments could not be conclusively compared.

Systemically healthy Caucasian individuals from Russia, around 39 in total and aged roughly 6 to 90 years, were included as donors. Each donor gave roughly 11 milliliters of peripheral blood, drawn into EDTA-treated Vacutainer tubes. Ficoll-Paque density-gradient centrifugation was used to isolate PBMCs, with at least 7 million obtained per sample. Trizol reagent was used to extract total RNA from PBMCs, with at least 5 micrograms per sample. Naive CD45RAhigh/CD27high T cell percentages were measured by flow cytometry on a PBMC aliquot from every donor. According to the germline V gene, CDR1 reads ENHRY and CDR2 reads SYGVKD. Measured from the cysteine to the phenylalanine, the CDR3 is 12 residues long. Only CDR3 DNA remains: 36 bases, in frame from the first base. The library was prepared using 5' RACE. The sequencing machine was an Illumina HiSeq 2500. The second PCR ran for roughly 7 to 11 cycles and used a J-beta primer mix along with a sample-barcoded 5' primer. Each TCR beta cDNA molecule received a unique molecular identifier from a template-switch 5' adaptor carrying 12 random nucleotides. Each sample yielded at least 3 million CDR3-containing paired-end reads. All of the RNA was converted into first-strand cDNA using the Mint cDNA synthesis kit, with a TRBC-specific oligonucleotide serving as the primer. Following uracil-DNA glycosylase treatment, a first 18-cycle PCR with universal primers M1SS and BC2_uni_R was performed on all cDNA. In the original analysis: For normalization, 1 million high-quality reads were randomly selected from each sample, with every read carrying a distinct molecular identifier. Instead of being binned into consensus sequences, reads with shared molecular identifiers were discarded. MiTCR, run with a Q25 quality threshold and the strictest error-elimination algorithm, handled CDR3 identification, clonotype clustering and error correction. Lower-bound total TCR beta diversity was estimated with a nonparametric unseen species model using Euler transformation. In TCRdb, the public reads were trimmed at Q25 with fastp and aligned with MiXCR, with productive beta chains retained. Rows with one shared CDR3 protein collapse into an entry with the most common genes and DNA. TCRdb, not the authors, supplied the V and J calls. This sample lists 1,500,000 or so distinct CDR3 sequences; 59% were detected once. The ten largest clones take up 5% to 7% of the sample.

The receptor was derived from a young man in good health. The sample taken for sequencing was blood. The sequence is built from TRBV10-3 and TRBJ2-5; 5 matching bases give a weak D call of TRBD2. The J call may be mistaken, given a closer DNA end match to TRBJ2-7. The nucleotides are TGTGCCATCAGTGCTCTAGCCTCCGAGCAGTACTTC. Translation gives CAISALASEQYF.